The clone carrying this T cell receptor beta chain was seen a handful of times. This CDR3 region has 13 residues. Trimming removed 3 bases from V and 5 bases from J, with 11 bases in between. The germline gives CDR1 SQVTM, CDR2 ANQGSEA. Library construction for TCR beta used iRepertoire HTBI primers and Arm-PCR of CDR3 regions. Via MiXCR, TCRdb re-called the multiplex PCR reads, giving one row per CDR3 protein. The data contain about 340,000 distinct CDR3 sequences, about 20% of them seen just once; the ten biggest clones take up about 29%. The source of the sample is a study of regulatory T cells in long-lasting Graves disease. Looking at the study overall: By definition, persistent Graves' disease involved antithyroid drugs for over 5 years alongside positive TSH receptor antibodies.

The time point denotes: persistent/refractory GD, antithyroid drugs over 5 years with positive TRAb. PBMCs provided the RNA from which the TCR library was made. The source of the patients was an endocrinology department in Xi'an, China. Sequenced here: peripheral blood mononuclear cells (PBMCs), sampled when the disease was refractory, from a patient treated with antithyroid drugs. The V gene is TRBV29-1, the J gene TRBJ2-4, with a tentative D call TRBD1 (6 bases). This TCR came from a female donor with Graves disease. The CDR3 DNA reads as TGCAGCGTTGATGTAGCAGGGGAAAACATTCAGTACTTC. Encoded protein: CSVDVAGENIQYF.